These 31 T cell receptor beta chains came from one sample sequenced in a study of blood T cell repertoires in COVID-19. Produced via immunoSEQ multiplex PCR; TCRdb's table is partial and in-frame only. The sample yields a few hundred thousand clones, about 87% seen once. The sequencing sample was made of peripheral blood. All receptors come from a woman aged 50 to 60 who had recovered from COVID-19.

Here the CDR3 DNA reads TGTGCCAGCAGTTTTTGGGACAGCACTAAGGCTGAAGCTTTCTTT. It is translated as CASSFWDSTKAEAFF. The V and J genes are TRBV28 and TRBJ1-1, with 7 bases aligning to TRBD1. The CDR3 runs to 15 residues. V was clipped by 3 bases and J by 6 bases; unmatched bases: 10. Germline CDR1 is MDHEN and CDR2 is SYDVKM.

This clone was counted once. This chain connects TRBV6-5 to TRBJ2-7; D is perhaps TRBD2 (5 bases). The CDR3 totals 15 residues. Trimming removed 6 bases from V and 0 bases from J, with 15 bases in between. Germline V gene lookup returns CDR1 MNHEY and CDR2 SVGAGI. The CDR3 loop is CASRAEEGISYEQYF. The CDR3 DNA sequence: TGTGCCAGCAGGGCCGAAGAGGGAATCTCCTACGAGCAGTACTTC.

The rearrangement links TRBV7-2 to TRBJ2-3, with a possible D match to TRBD2 (5 bases). CDR1 SGHTA and CDR2 FQGNSA come from the germline V gene. V lost 6 bases and J 1 base, leaving 14 bases between the germline ends. CDR3 length: 15 residues. In nucleotides, the CDR3 is TGTGCCAGCAGATGGTACCTCGGGGGCACAGATACGCAGTATTTT. It yields the protein CASRWYLGGTDTQYF.

V usage is TRBV20-1 and J usage is TRBJ1-1, with D unclear. This CDR3 is 12 amino acids long. CDR1 and CDR2 from the germline V gene are DFQATT and SNEGSKA (reference sequence). Between the trimmed V and J ends, which lost 3 bases and 5 bases, there was a span of 10 bases. The CDR3 loop reads CSASPQRTEAFF. The CDR3 coding sequence is TGCAGTGCTAGTCCCCAGAGGACTGAAGCTTTCTTT.

V usage is TRBV7-9 and J usage is TRBJ2-3, with TRBD2 identical over 10 bases. The germline CDR1 and CDR2 sequences are SEHNR and FQNEAQ (reference sequence). Germline trimming cut 5 bases from V and 2 bases from J; bases unmatched to any gene: 4. There are 15 residues in the CDR3. DNA of the CDR3: TGTGCCAGCAGCATTAGCGGGGGGACCACAGATACGCAGTATTTT. Protein product: CASSISGGTTDTQYF.

This clone is a singleton in its sample. This sequence joins TRBV9 and TRBJ2-1, with D possibly matching TRBD2 (6 bases). CDR1 and CDR2 from the germline V gene are SGDLS and YYNGEE. The CDR3 extends over 16 amino acids. With 0 bases removed from V and 7 bases from J, the gap between germline ends came to 17 bases. CDR3 nucleotides: TGTGCCAGCAGCGTAGGGGGGACTGCGCCGGGTAATGAGCAGTTCTTC. It encodes CASSVGGTAPGNEQFF.

The V call is TRBV28, the J call TRBJ2-7, with D unresolved. Trimming shortened V by 5 bases and J by 5 bases, and 16 bases separated the two germline ends. Germline V CDR1 and CDR2: MDHEN, SYDVKM. CDR3 size: 14 residues. The CDR3 reads CASSEGAALNEQYF. CDR3 nucleotide sequence: TGTGCCAGCAGTGAAGGCGCGGCGTTAAACGAGCAGTACTTC.

This chain links TRBV5-4 with TRBJ2-1, with 7 bases fitting TRBD1. Trimming at V came to 3 bases and at J to 12 bases, leaving 6 bases not matched to a gene. The germline gives CDR1 SGHNT, CDR2 YYREEE (reference sequence). This CDR3 is built from 12 residues. As DNA, the CDR3 is TGTGCCAGCAGCTGGGACAGAGAGGGGCAGTTCTTC. It is translated as CASSWDREGQFF.

This clone was seen a single time. The chain is built from TRBV28 and TRBJ2-1; 8 nucleotides match TRBD1. J gave up 13 bases and V 6 bases, and 20 bases lay outside the gene matches. In germline, CDR1 is MDHEN, CDR2 SYDVKM. The CDR3 covers 16 residues. The DNA of the CDR3 is TGTGCCAGCAGCCTAGAAGGACAGGGAGCGCGGTCACCCCAGTTCTTC. Protein: CASSLEGQGARSPQFF.

The chain is built from TRBV15 and TRBJ2-1; 12 nucleotides agree with TRBD2. Per germline, CDR1 LNHNV and CDR2 YYDKDF (reference sequence). The CDR3 runs to 15 residues. V was clipped by 5 bases and J by 8 bases; unmatched bases: 7. CDR3 in DNA: TGTGCCACCAGCGGGGGACTAGCGGGTTTTGATGAGCAGTTCTTC. Amino acids: CATSGGLAGFDEQFF.

This clone was seen a handful of times. The chain uses TRBV18 and TRBJ2-7; 9 bases align to TRBD1. The V segment lost 5 bases and the J segment 5 bases; nucleotides outside the gene matches: 13. Germline V gives CDR1 KGHSH, CDR2 LQKENI. The CDR3 runs 16 residues. The CDR3 here is CASSRNSRTGAHEQYF. CDR3 DNA sequence: TGTGCCAGCTCAAGAAACTCAAGGACAGGGGCCCACGAGCAGTACTTC.

This chain joins TRBV19 and TRBJ1-5; 7 nucleotides match TRBD1. Trimming cost V 4 bases and J 5 bases; bases outside gene matches: 2. Germline-derived CDR1 and CDR2 are LNHDA and SQIVND (reference sequence). CDR3 length: 13 amino acids. This CDR3 reads CASSRTGDQPQHF. In DNA, the CDR3 is TGTGCCAGTAGTAGAACAGGGGATCAGCCCCAGCATTTT.

CDR3 sequence (DNA): TGCGCCAGCAGCCAATTAGCGGGAACGGGCTGGAATGAGCAGTTCTTC. Amino acid sequence: CASSQLAGTGWNEQFF. The chain has TRBV4-1 and TRBJ2-1; TRBD2 agrees at 8 bases. The CDR3 runs to 16 residues. The V gene end was trimmed by 2 bases and the J gene end by 7 bases; junction bases not matched to a gene: 10. Germline CDR1 is MGHRA and CDR2 is YSYEKL.

Concerning this clone: This sample also contains other DNA sequences that code for the same CDR3. The chain combines TRBV7-2 with TRBJ1-4; TRBD1 is a possible D gene (6 bases). CDR1 and CDR2 from the germline V gene are SGHTA and FQGNSA. V dropped 4 bases and J dropped 0 bases, with 9 bases sitting between them. CDR3 length: 15 residues. The chain's CDR3 is CASSSQGATNEKLFF. CDR3 DNA: TGTGCCAGCAGCTCACAGGGCGCAACTAATGAAAAACTGTTTTTT.

The V gene is TRBV4-1, the J gene TRBJ1-2; TRBD1 is a possible D gene (6 bases). This CDR3 is 13 amino acids long. Germline CDR1 reads MGHRA; CDR2 reads YSYEKL. V dropped 6 bases and J dropped 8 bases, with 16 bases sitting between them. In DNA form, the CDR3 reads TGCGCCAGCAGGTCGACAGGTTTTGACGGCTACACCTTC. Its translation is CASRSTGFDGYTF.

This clone was counted between two and nine times. The V and J genes are TRBV28 and TRBJ2-6; D unclear. Germline V lookup: CDR1 MDHEN, CDR2 SYDVKM. Trimming removed 5 bases from V and 2 bases from J, with 7 bases in between. The CDR3 has 14 amino acids. The CDR3 nucleotides are TGTGCCAGCAGTGATACAACTGGGGCCAACGTCCTGACTTTC. This encodes CASSDTTGANVLTF.

This clone has a handful of counts. The chain carries TRBV18 and TRBJ1-5; D unclear. Looked up from germline, CDR1 is KGHSH and CDR2 is LQKENI. Trimming shortened V by 6 bases and J by 0 bases, and 12 bases separated the two germline ends. This CDR3 comprises 15 residues. As DNA, the CDR3 is TGTGCCAGCTCCCCCGGACTTTATAGCAATCAGCCCCAGCATTTT. Translated, it gives CASSPGLYSNQPQHF.

With respect to this clone: A read error may account for a junction end that differs from germline. The gene calls are TRBV19 and TRBJ1-2; D is unclear. The CDR3 totals 13 residues. Per the germline V gene, CDR1 is LNHDA and CDR2 is SQIVND (reference sequence). This CDR3 reads CASSTRIDYGYTF. DNA for the CDR3: TGTGCCAGCAGTACGAGGATCGATTATGGCTACACCTTC. Full variable domain (outside the CDR3, taken from reference TRBV19 and TRBJ1-2): DGGITQSPKYLFRKEGQNVTLSCEQNLNHDAMYWYRQDPGQGLRLIYYSQIVNDFQKGDIAEGYSVSREKKESFPLTVTSAQKNPTAFYLCASSTRIDYGYTFGSGTRLTVV.

The chain has TRBV9 and TRBJ2-5; 8 positions match TRBD1. The CDR3 runs 15 residues. Trimming removed 4 bases from V and 4 bases from J; junction bases left unmatched: 9. The V gene's germline CDR1 is SGDLS and CDR2 YYNGEE. Here the CDR3 reads CASSPNTGTGETQYF. Here the CDR3 DNA reads TGTGCCAGCAGCCCAAATACCGGGACAGGAGAGACCCAGTACTTC.

This chain connects TRBV20-1 to TRBJ2-7; 12 positions match TRBD2. Germline V lookup: CDR1 DFQATT, CDR2 SNEGSKA (reference sequence). CDR3 length: 15 residues. V lost 3 bases, J lost 2 bases, and 5 bases stayed unmatched. The CDR3 DNA reads as TGCAGTGCTAGTGGTGGACTAGCGGGGACCTACGAGCAGTACTTC. This translates into CSASGGLAGTYEQYF.

The rearrangement links TRBV15 to TRBJ2-7; TRBD1 aligns across 7 bases. CDR3 size: 13 residues. J was trimmed by 6 bases and V by 5 bases; bases with no gene match: 7. Germline V lookup: CDR1 LNHNV, CDR2 YYDKDF (reference sequence). The CDR3 spells CATSGYRDSEQYF. The CDR3 region has the DNA TGTGCCACCAGCGGCTACCGGGACAGCGAGCAGTACTTC. The variable domain in full, completed from reference TRBV15 and TRBJ2-7, reads DAMVIQNPRYQVTQFGKPVTLSCSQTLNHNVMYWYQQKSSQAPKLLFHYYDKDFNNEADTPDNFQSRRPNTSFCFLDIRSPGLGDTAMYLCATSGYRDSEQYFGPGTRLTVT.

CDR3 sequence: CASSEDAGGSGYEQYF. The CDR3 DNA sequence: TGTGCCAGCAGTGAAGACGCGGGGGGTTCGGGCTACGAGCAGTACTTC. This rearrangement joins TRBV2 to TRBJ2-7; 8 positions match TRBD2. The CDR3 consists of 16 residues. J gave up 3 bases and V 1 base, and 8 bases lay outside the gene matches. In germline, CDR1 is SNHLY, CDR2 FYNNEI.

The chain employs TRBV4-1 and TRBJ2-1; the match to TRBD1 covers 9 bases. Looked up from germline, CDR1 is MGHRA and CDR2 is YSYEKL. Trimming removed 4 bases from V and 5 bases from J; junction bases left unmatched: 9. This CDR3 region has 16 residues. The CDR3 spells CASSLFGTGSHNEQFF. The CDR3 region has the DNA TGCGCCAGCAGCCTCTTCGGGACAGGGTCCCACAATGAGCAGTTCTTC.

This clone has a single count. The chain links TRBV15 to TRBJ2-1; a possible D gene is TRBD1 (5 bases). Germline V lookup: CDR1 LNHNV, CDR2 YYDKDF (reference sequence). The CDR3 sequence is 12 residues long. V shed 4 bases and J shed 5 bases, with 6 bases lying between them. The CDR3 sequence is CATSKGDNEQFF. The CDR3 nucleotides read TGTGCCACCAGCAAAGGGGACAATGAGCAGTTCTTC.

The chain combines TRBV19 with TRBJ2-7; weak D call: TRBD1 (6 bases). This CDR3 region has 13 residues. Germline CDR1 reads LNHDA; CDR2 reads SQIVND (reference sequence). Trimming took off 9 bases at V and 5 bases at J, with 17 bases between the two ends. CDR3 protein: CARPGQTANEQYF. CDR3 in DNA: TGTGCCAGGCCTGGACAGACTGCTAACGAGCAGTACTTC.

The chain carries TRBV11-2 and TRBJ2-6; 11 bases are shared with TRBD1. The CDR3 spans 19 residues. J lost 1 base, V lost 1 base, and 6 bases had no gene match. The germline V gene encodes CDR1 SGHAT and CDR2 FQNNGV. Here the CDR3 reads CASSLVLGQGASGANVLTF. The CDR3 DNA reads as TGTGCCAGCAGCTTAGTCTTAGGACAGGGGGCTTCTGGGGCCAACGTCCTGACTTTC.

Concerning this clone itself: The same CDR3 also results from other DNA sequences found in this sample. DNA of the CDR3: TGTGCCAGTAGTACGACAGGGGACACTGAAGCTTTCTTT. Translation: CASSTTGDTEAFF. The chain joins TRBV19 to TRBJ1-1, with 8 bases matching TRBD1. Germline-derived CDR1 and CDR2 are LNHDA and SQIVND (reference sequence). This CDR3 is 13 amino acids long. V shed 4 bases, J shed 3 bases, and the junction held 1 base outside the gene matches. Filled out from reference TRBV19 and TRBJ1-1, the complete variable domain reads DGGITQSPKYLFRKEGQNVTLSCEQNLNHDAMYWYRQDPGQGLRLIYYSQIVNDFQKGDIAEGYSVSREKKESFPLTVTSAQKNPTAFYLCASSTTGDTEAFFGQGTRLTVV.

This clone came up once. The chain has TRBV5-4 and TRBJ2-7, with 7 bases fitting TRBD1. V shed 4 bases and J 0 bases; nucleotides not matched to a gene: 4. CDR1 and CDR2 (germline): SGHNT, YYREEE (reference sequence). This CDR3 is built from 14 residues. DNA for the CDR3: TGTGCCAGCAGCCCCGGGACAGACTCCTACGAGCAGTACTTC. This encodes CASSPGTDSYEQYF. The whole variable domain, filled in from reference TRBV5-4 and TRBJ2-7, reads ETGVTQSPTHLIKTRGQQVTLRCSSQSGHNTVSWYQQALGQGPQFIFQYYREEENGRGNFPPRFSGLQFPNYSSELNVNALELDDSALYLCASSPGTDSYEQYFGPGTRLTVT.

The genes are TRBV7-2 and TRBJ1-2, with TRBD1 matching 12 bases. The ends lost 5 bases at V and 8 bases at J; junction bases unmatched: 21. Germline loops: CDR1 SGHTA, CDR2 FQGNSA. CDR3 length: 19 residues. In nucleotides, the CDR3 is TGTGCCAGCAGCCTCAAACCTTTAGTCGGGACAGGGGGCGTGAGGGGCTACACCTTC. It translates to CASSLKPLVGTGGVRGYTF.

The table lists this clone with a few counts. The CDR3 is CASSYRDNSPLHF. The CDR3 DNA sequence: TGTGCCAGCAGTTACCGGGATAATTCACCCCTCCACTTT. The chain employs TRBV6-6 and TRBJ1-6, with D hard to call. V dropped 2 bases and J dropped 5 bases, with 4 bases sitting between them. Germline CDR1 and CDR2: MNHNY and SVGAGI (reference sequence). The CDR3 sequence is 13 residues long.

V and J are TRBV9 and TRBJ2-3; 9 nucleotides line up with TRBD1. J lost 7 bases, V lost 0 bases, and 15 bases had no gene match. The CDR3 spans 18 residues. The germline gives CDR1 SGDLS, CDR2 YYNGEE. The CDR3 DNA sequence: TGTGCCAGCAGCGTAGACTTGAAGGGACAGGGAGGCGTGAATACGCAGTATTTT. Translated: CASSVDLKGQGGVNTQYF.